The 19 T cell receptor beta chains below were found in one sample sequenced in a study of T cell responses to AZD1222 COVID-19 vaccine. The repertoire was sequenced with immunoSEQ multiplex PCR; TCRdb's copy has only in-frame clones and lacks some. The sample records roughly 100,000 clones, approximately 81% being singletons. The sample here was peripheral blood, taken on day 0 of AZD1222 vaccination. Receptors originate from an adult in good health.

This chain uses TRBV19 with TRBJ1-2; 7 nucleotides agree with TRBD1. Germline CDR1 is LNHDA and CDR2 is SQIVND (reference sequence). V was clipped by 7 bases and J by 3 bases; unmatched bases: 14. CDR3 length: 16 amino acids. CDR3 protein: CASTPNLRGRDYGYTF. The CDR3 DNA follows: TGTGCCAGTACCCCAAATTTAAGGGGGCGCGACTATGGCTACACCTTC.

This chain connects TRBV28 to TRBJ2-1; 12 positions match TRBD1. The germline CDR1 and CDR2 sequences are MDHEN and SYDVKM. CDR3 length: 16 residues. Unmatched junction bases numbered 9, after V lost 5 bases and J lost 7 bases. DNA for the CDR3: TGTGCCAGCAGTCCCCCGGGACAGGGGGCAAGGAATGAGCAGTTCTTC. Protein product: CASSPPGQGARNEQFF. The full variable domain, completed using reference TRBV28 and TRBJ2-1, is DVKVTQSSRYLVKRTGEKVFLECVQDMDHENMFWYRQDPGLGLRLIYFSYDVKMKEKGDIPEGYSVSREKKERFSLILESASTNQTSMYLCASSPPGQGARNEQFFGPGTRLTVL.

This clone was seen a single time. V usage is TRBV11-3 and J usage is TRBJ2-3; D is unclear. With 3 bases removed from V and 4 bases from J, the gap between germline ends came to 11 bases. Germline V gives CDR1 SGHNT, CDR2 YENEEA. The CDR3 has 14 residues. The CDR3 sequence is CASSLYSLADTQYF. The CDR3 coding sequence is TGTGCCAGCAGCTTGTATTCATTGGCAGATACGCAGTATTTT.

The DNA for the CDR3 is TGTGCCAGCAGCTGGAAGGATGGTAGCCGGCATGAGCAGTTCTTC. Its protein is CASSWKDGSRHEQFF. The chain combines TRBV5-4 with TRBJ2-1; D unresolved. V lost 3 bases and J 8 bases, leaving 18 bases between the germline ends. In germline, CDR1 is SGHNT, CDR2 YYREEE (reference sequence). The CDR3 length is 15 residues. Variable domain in full (rest from reference TRBV5-4 and TRBJ2-1): ETGVTQSPTHLIKTRGQQVTLRCSSQSGHNTVSWYQQALGQGPQFIFQYYREEENGRGNFPPRFSGLQFPNYSSELNVNALELDDSALYLCASSWKDGSRHEQFFGPGTRLTVL.

The rearrangement uses TRBV5-8 and TRBJ2-1; the match to TRBD1 covers 11 bases. The junction had 12 bases not matched to a gene; V was cut back by 0 bases and J by 4 bases. From germline, CDR1 is SGHTS and CDR2 YDEGEE. This CDR3 has 19 residues. CDR3 nucleotide sequence: TGTGCCAGCAGCTTGGAGTTGATTCCGGGACAGGGGGGATACAATGAGCAGTTCTTC. Protein sequence: CASSLELIPGQGGYNEQFF. The full variable domain, completed using reference TRBV5-8 and TRBJ2-1, is EAGVTQSPTHLIKTRGQQATLRCSPISGHTSVYWYQQALGLGLQFLLWYDEGEERNRGNFPPRFSGRQFPNYSSELNVNALELEDSALYLCASSLELIPGQGGYNEQFFGPGTRLTVL.

This rearrangement joins TRBV5-1 to TRBJ2-3; unclear D gene. Germline CDR1 is SGHRS and CDR2 is YFSETQ. The length of the CDR3 is 15 residues. V lost 2 bases and J 2 bases, leaving 12 bases between the germline ends. The CDR3 bases are TGCGCCAGCAGCTTTAATTCGGAACTCACAGATACGCAGTATTTT. Its protein is CASSFNSELTDTQYF.

This clone was seen ten or more times. The chain is built from TRBV12-5 and TRBJ2-2; D is possibly TRBD2 (7 bases). Germline V gives CDR1 LGHNT, CDR2 FRNRAP. The ends were cut back, 4 bases at V and 6 bases at J, with 12 bases in the middle. The CDR3 length is 14 residues. CDR3 nucleotides: TGTGCTAGTGGTTCCGAGGGGGGGGCCGGGGAGCTGTTTTTT. Amino acids: CASGSEGGAGELFF.

The genes are TRBV2 and TRBJ1-2; 8 bases map to TRBD1. This CDR3 comprises 15 residues. V was clipped by 5 bases and J by 4 bases; unmatched bases: 9. In germline, CDR1 is SNHLY, CDR2 FYNNEI. CDR3 amino acids: CASSPSGGLGYGYTF. CDR3 DNA: TGTGCCAGCAGTCCTTCAGGGGGCCTTGGCTATGGCTACACCTTC.

V and J are TRBV24-1 and TRBJ2-2, with 8 bases identical to TRBD1. With 5 bases clipped from V and 5 bases from J, the junction kept 9 bases outside the gene matches. CDR3 length: 16 residues. The germline CDR1 and CDR2 sequences are KGHDR and SFDVKD. The CDR3 sequence is CATSGLRQGNTGELFF. In nucleotides, the CDR3 is TGTGCCACCAGTGGCTTACGACAGGGGAATACCGGGGAGCTGTTTTTT.

This rearrangement joins TRBV28 to TRBJ1-1; TRBD1 matches 7 bases. Germline trimming cut 8 bases from V and 1 base from J; bases unmatched to any gene: 7. Looked up from germline, CDR1 is MDHEN and CDR2 is SYDVKM. The CDR3 length is 14 residues. CDR3 residues: CASEPGQPNTEAFF. The CDR3 coding sequence is TGTGCCAGCGAACCGGGACAGCCGAACACTGAAGCTTTCTTT.

The genes are TRBV7-2 and TRBJ2-7, with D hard to call. The V end was cut by 5 bases, the J end by 6 bases, with 14 bases between. Germline lookup yields CDR1 SGHTA and CDR2 FQGNSA. This CDR3 has 13 amino acids. Here the CDR3 DNA reads TGTGCCAGCAGCCCGGAAGTACTTTCCGAGCAGTACGTC. It yields the protein CASSPEVLSEQYV.

The V gene is TRBV11-2, the J gene TRBJ2-1; tentatively, D is TRBD1 or TRBD2 (5 bases each). Trimming removed 2 bases at V and 9 bases at J, with 14 bases between. The CDR3 length is 14 residues. The V gene's germline CDR1 is SGHAT and CDR2 FQNNGV. Written as DNA, the CDR3 is TGTGCCAGCAGCTTAAGGCTCGAGAGGGGTGAGCAGTTCTTC. Protein product: CASSLRLERGEQFF.

This clone has only a few counts. The chain links TRBV9 to TRBJ1-3, with no clear D. Germline values: CDR1 SGDLS, CDR2 YYNGEE. V was trimmed by 0 bases and J by 0 bases, leaving 16 bases between them. The CDR3 is 18 residues long. The CDR3 loop is CASSVGLGTGFSGNTIYF. The CDR3 DNA is TGTGCCAGCAGCGTAGGATTGGGAACGGGATTCTCTGGAAACACCATATATTTT.

The chain is built from TRBV29-1 and TRBJ2-1; D perhaps matches TRBD2 (7 bases). Trimming stripped 0 bases from V and 7 bases from J, with 13 bases between. The CDR3 is made up of 14 amino acids. CDR1 is SQVTM, CDR2 ANQGSEA, per germline. CDR3 sequence: CSVEDRSGTNEQFF. The CDR3 nucleotides read TGCAGCGTTGAAGATCGGAGCGGGACAAATGAGCAGTTCTTC.

The V gene is TRBV6-2 or TRBV6-3, the J gene TRBJ2-3; 7 nucleotides align to TRBD2. V gave up 5 bases and J gave up 3 bases; unmatched junction bases: 11. The germline V gene encodes CDR1 MNHEY and CDR2 SVGEGT. This CDR3 contains 16 residues. The CDR3 spells CASSGYPLAVTDTQYF. The CDR3, as DNA: TGTGCCAGCAGTGGATATCCTCTAGCGGTAACAGATACGCAGTATTTT.

The V call is TRBV5-6, the J call TRBJ1-6; D ambiguous. Germline lookup yields CDR1 SGHDT and CDR2 YYEEEE. The CDR3 is made up of 14 amino acids. V shed 2 bases and J shed 10 bases, with 13 bases lying between them. The CDR3 region is CASSFPFQNSPLHF. CDR3 bases: TGTGCCAGCAGCTTCCCGTTTCAAAACTCACCCCTCCACTTT.

For this clone: The same CDR3 also results from other DNA sequences found in this sample. The chain carries TRBV2 and TRBJ2-1; D remains ambiguous. The CDR3 loop spans 13 amino acids. V lost 4 bases, J lost 3 bases, and 7 bases lay in between. The germline CDR1 and CDR2 sequences are SNHLY and FYNNEI. The CDR3 sequence is CASSGSGYNEQFF. CDR3 nucleotides: TGTGCCAGCAGTGGATCAGGCTACAATGAGCAGTTCTTC.

In DNA, the CDR3 is TGCGCCAGCAGCCAAGAAGGGGGGCGCACCGGGGAGCTGTTTTTT. Protein product: CASSQEGGRTGELFF. The V call is TRBV4-3, the J call TRBJ2-2; D tentatively reads TRBD1 or TRBD2 (6 bases each). Trimming took 0 bases from V and 4 from J, leaving 9 bases between them. This CDR3 is 15 amino acids long. Germline loops: CDR1 LGHNA, CDR2 YSLEER.

This chain connects TRBV19 to TRBJ2-2, with TRBD1 matching 9 bases. Germline CDR1 and CDR2: LNHDA and SQIVND (reference sequence). The CDR3 runs 15 residues. V shed 3 bases, J shed 6 bases, and the junction held 5 bases outside the gene matches. The CDR3 spells CASSIGDRVAGELFF. Written as DNA, the CDR3 is TGTGCCAGTAGTATTGGGGACAGGGTCGCCGGGGAGCTGTTTTTT.